Presented here are 27 T cell receptor beta chains from one specimen sequenced in a study of CD8+ T cells in alopecia areata. Extracted RNA was reverse transcribed into cDNA, the sequencing template. TCRdb keeps only in-frame clones here, not all; method: immunoSEQ multiplex PCR. The data hold around 200,000 clones, with 53% observed a single time. Treatment meaning: oral pan-JAK inhibitor, 5-10 mg twice daily. This sample comprised CD8+ T cells sorted from blood, obtained at week 24, from a patient treated with tofacitinib. These receptors all come from a human donor with alopecia areata.

As regards this clone: Other DNA sequences in the sample encode the same CDR3. The rearrangement links TRBV11-2 to TRBJ2-5; no clear D gene. CDR1 and CDR2 from the germline V gene are SGHAT and FQNNGV. Trimming removed 1 base from V and 4 bases from J, with 1 base in between. The CDR3 covers 11 residues. CDR3 protein: CASSLGETQYF. The CDR3 nucleotides read TGTGCCAGCAGCTTAGGAGAGACCCAGTACTTC. Variable domain in full (rest from reference TRBV11-2 and TRBJ2-5): EAGVAQSPRYKIIEKRQSVAFWCNPISGHATLYWYQQILGQGPKLLIQFQNNGVVDDSQLPKDRFSAERLKGVDSTLKIQPAKLEDSAVYLCASSLGETQYFGPGTRLLVL.

The chain uses TRBV30 and TRBJ2-2; D perhaps matches TRBD2 (5 bases). V was trimmed by 1 base and J by 4 bases, leaving 19 bases between them. Germline CDR1 reads GTSNPN; CDR2 reads SVGIG (reference sequence). The CDR3 runs to 17 residues. CDR3 coding DNA: TGTGCCTGGAGTGCGGGATCGAAGGGTTGGATCACCGGGGAGCTGTTTTTT. Its protein is CAWSAGSKGWITGELFF.

J is TRBJ2-7 and V is TRBV11-2; 8 nucleotides agree with TRBD1. CDR3 length equals 13 residues. Per germline, CDR1 SGHAT and CDR2 FQNNGV. Unmatched junction bases numbered 3, after V lost 6 bases and J lost 2 bases. This chain's CDR3 is CASRMDRAYEQYF. CDR3 DNA: TGTGCCAGCAGGATGGACAGGGCCTACGAGCAGTACTTC.

The chain has TRBV29-1 and TRBJ1-2, with TRBD1 matching over 9 bases. The CDR3 contains 13 residues. The trim removed 2 bases at V and 9 bases at J, leaving 7 bases unmatched. Germline V gene lookup returns CDR1 SQVTM and CDR2 ANQGSEA. In DNA form, the CDR3 reads TGCAGCGTTGAACGGGGGACAGGGTCGAGCTACACCTTC. Amino acids: CSVERGTGSSYTF.

This sequence joins TRBV19 and TRBJ2-1, with TRBD2 matching 8 bases. The V segment lost 5 bases and the J segment 8 bases; nucleotides outside the gene matches: 14. The length of the CDR3 is 16 residues. Germline CDR1 LNHDA, CDR2 SQIVND (reference sequence). The CDR3 reads CASSPAGGPNRDEQFF. For the CDR3, the DNA is TGTGCCAGTAGTCCGGCGGGGGGCCCCAATAGGGATGAGCAGTTCTTC.

The genes are TRBV4-3 and TRBJ2-5, with D possibly TRBD2 on 7 matching bases. The CDR3 runs to 19 residues. Trimming stripped 1 base from V and 2 bases from J, with 23 bases between. Germline V gene sequence: CDR1 LGHNA, CDR2 YSLEER. The CDR3 DNA follows: TGCGCCAGCAGCCAAGGGGTTCTGCTAGGGGGAGGGGTACAAGAGACCCAGTACTTC. It specifies CASSQGVLLGGGVQETQYF.

The rearrangement links TRBV13 to TRBJ2-7; 11 bases map to TRBD2. The CDR3 is 17 amino acids. With 2 bases clipped from V and 3 bases from J, the junction kept 9 bases outside the gene matches. CDR1 is PRHDT and CDR2 is FYEKMQ in the germline V gene (reference sequence). CDR3 residues: CASSLTSGGGRDYEQYF. CDR3 nucleotide sequence: TGTGCCAGCAGCTTAACTAGCGGGGGCGGCCGGGACTACGAGCAGTACTTC.

Only one count was recorded for this clone. The chain employs TRBV15 and TRBJ1-5; possibly TRBD1 for D (5 bases). CDR3 length: 14 amino acids. Germline values: CDR1 LNHNV, CDR2 YYDKDF (reference sequence). Trimming removed 2 bases from V and 4 bases from J, with 9 bases in between. The CDR3 is CATSRIEGNQPQHF. The CDR3 DNA reads TGTGCCACCAGCAGAATCGAGGGGAATCAGCCCCAGCATTTT.

This chain connects TRBV9 to TRBJ1-4; D gene uncertain. There are 16 residues in the CDR3. Trimming left V 4 bases short and J 5 bases short, with 18 bases between. Germline V gene data show CDR1 as SGDLS and CDR2 as YYNGEE. The CDR3 coding sequence is TGTGCCAGCAGCACAAACCCGGAGGCTTGGAATGAAAAACTGTTTTTT. This codes for CASSTNPEAWNEKLFF.

The V gene is TRBV9, the J gene TRBJ2-2, with D perhaps given as TRBD1 or TRBD2 (5 bases each). Trimming cost V 0 bases and J 1 base, with 16 bases left between them. This CDR3 comprises 18 residues. Germline CDR1 is SGDLS and CDR2 is YYNGEE. This CDR3 is CASSVASGRQGNTGELFF. The DNA for the CDR3 is TGTGCCAGCAGCGTAGCTTCGGGACGACAAGGGAACACCGGGGAGCTGTTTTTT. The variable domain in full, with the rest retrieved from reference TRBV9 and TRBJ2-2, is DSGVTQTPKHLITATGQRVTLRCSPRSGDLSVYWYQQSLDQGLQFLIQYYNGEERAKGNILERFSAQQFPDLHSELNLSSLELGDSALYFCASSVASGRQGNTGELFFGEGSRLTVL.

This chain joins TRBV7-8 and TRBJ1-5; possibly TRBD1 for D (5 bases). Germline values: CDR1 SGHVS, CDR2 FQNEAQ. V was cut by 5 bases and J by 3 bases, with 11 bases left in between. This CDR3 comprises 14 residues. The CDR3 nucleotides are TGTGCCAGCAGCCGCGGGGGAACCAATCAGCCCCAGCATTTT. Amino acid sequence: CASSRGGTNQPQHF.

This clone was seen a single time. This CDR3 reads CASSEPGDYGNEKLFF. The CDR3 nucleotides read TGTGCCAGCAGTGAACCCGGAGACTATGGTAATGAAAAACTGTTTTTT. The chain recombines TRBV25-1 with TRBJ1-4; D gene uncertain. CDR1 is MGHDK, CDR2 SYGVNS, per germline. The CDR3 is made up of 16 amino acids. Deletions cut 2 bases from V and 4 bases from J, with 14 bases between.

This clone came up a few times. The chain joins TRBV4-3 to TRBJ2-6; D remains unclear. The CDR3 covers 15 residues. From germline, CDR1 is LGHNA and CDR2 YSLEER. Trimming removed 1 base from V and 4 bases from J, with 8 bases in between. DNA of the CDR3: TGCGCCAGCAGCCAAGTGTGGTCGGGGGCCAACGTCCTGACTTTC. It specifies CASSQVWSGANVLTF.

The chain is built from TRBV9 and TRBJ2-1; D gene uncertain. CDR1 and CDR2 from the germline V gene are SGDLS and YYNGEE. This CDR3 has 14 amino acids. V gave up 0 bases and J gave up 4 bases, with 8 bases separating them. The CDR3 DNA reads TGTGCCAGCAGCGTAGAGAATGGGTACAATGAGCAGTTCTTC. The encoded protein is CASSVENGYNEQFF. The variable domain in full, with the rest retrieved from reference TRBV9 and TRBJ2-1, is DSGVTQTPKHLITATGQRVTLRCSPRSGDLSVYWYQQSLDQGLQFLIQYYNGEERAKGNILERFSAQQFPDLHSELNLSSLELGDSALYFCASSVENGYNEQFFGPGTRLTVL.

The V and J genes are TRBV19 and TRBJ1-1; no clear D. The V end was cut by 3 bases, the J end by 2 bases, with 10 bases between. The CDR3 totals 14 residues. In germline, CDR1 is LNHDA, CDR2 SQIVND (reference sequence). The CDR3 is CASSIRPDNTEAFF. For the CDR3, the DNA is TGTGCCAGTAGTATTCGCCCGGATAACACTGAAGCTTTCTTT.

This clone was observed once. The chain carries TRBV4-3 and TRBJ2-7; D unclear. The CDR3 runs 15 residues. Germline CDR1 and CDR2: LGHNA and YSLEER. V was shortened by 0 bases and J by 4 bases, with 13 bases between the two germline ends. CDR3 nucleotides: TGCGCCAGCAGCCAAGATCAGGCGGCTGGGTACGAGCAGTACTTC. Translated: CASSQDQAAGYEQYF.

J is TRBJ2-1 and V is TRBV29-1; a possible D gene is TRBD2 (5 bases). The CDR3 sequence is 14 residues long. The V gene lost 5 bases and the J gene lost 8 bases, with 19 bases spanning the gap. Germline V gene sequence: CDR1 SQVTM, CDR2 ANQGSEA. CDR3 region: CSVSGPKGSDEQFF. The DNA for the CDR3 is TGCAGCGTTTCGGGCCCTAAGGGTAGCGATGAGCAGTTCTTC.

This clone was picked up a small number of times. This specimen includes other DNA sequences encoding the same CDR3. This chain connects TRBV29-1 to TRBJ2-7, with D hard to call. Trimming removed 0 bases from V and 3 bases from J, with 3 bases in between. CDR1 and CDR2 (germline): SQVTM, ANQGSEA. This CDR3 is built from 11 residues. The CDR3 nucleotides read TGCAGCGTTGAAGACAGCTACGAGCAGTACTTC. Translating gives CSVEDSYEQYF.

This rearrangement joins TRBV13 to TRBJ2-3; 11 nucleotides match TRBD2. The CDR3 is made up of 18 amino acids. Trimming took 4 bases from V and 3 from J; bases not matched to a gene: 12. From germline, CDR1 is PRHDT and CDR2 FYEKMQ (reference sequence). DNA for the CDR3: TGTGCCAGCAGCTCCGGTCCCGCTAGCGGGGGGCTTACAGATACGCAGTATTTT. The encoded protein is CASSSGPASGGLTDTQYF.

The V gene is TRBV4-1, the J gene TRBJ1-1; D is ambiguous. CDR3 length equals 14 residues. The V end was cut by 4 bases, the J end by 5 bases, with 14 bases between. In germline, CDR1 is MGHRA, CDR2 YSYEKL. CDR3 amino acids: CASSPEGEWTEAFF. CDR3 DNA: TGCGCCAGCAGCCCAGAGGGCGAGTGGACTGAAGCTTTCTTT.

The rearrangement joins TRBV2 to TRBJ1-5, with D possibly TRBD1 on 6 matching bases. This CDR3 comprises 14 residues. CDR1 and CDR2 (germline): SNHLY, FYNNEI. Deletions cut 3 bases from V and 4 bases from J, with 10 bases between. The CDR3 protein is CASSDGGWNQPQHF. CDR3 in DNA: TGTGCCAGCAGTGATGGGGGCTGGAATCAGCCCCAGCATTTT.

This chain joins TRBV7-8 and TRBJ2-4; tentative D call: TRBD1 (6 bases). V shed 5 bases and J shed 4 bases, with 21 bases lying between them. The germline V gene encodes CDR1 SGHVS and CDR2 FQNEAQ. This CDR3 is built from 17 residues. The CDR3 region has the DNA TGTGCCAGCAGCCTAGGTCGAATGGGGGCTAGTAAAAACATTCAGTACTTC. Amino acid sequence: CASSLGRMGASKNIQYF.

The V call is TRBV9, the J call TRBJ2-3, with D unresolved. CDR3 size: 13 residues. The V gene's germline CDR1 is SGDLS and CDR2 YYNGEE. V was trimmed by 0 bases and J by 6 bases, leaving 8 bases between them. The CDR3 DNA is TGTGCCAGCAGCGTAGGAGATTTGGATACGCAGTATTTT. It translates to CASSVGDLDTQYF.

The genes are TRBV29-1 and TRBJ2-1, with D possibly TRBD2 on 6 matching bases. In germline, CDR1 is SQVTM, CDR2 ANQGSEA. V lost 1 base, J lost 0 bases, and 10 bases lay in between. The CDR3 spans 15 residues. For the CDR3, the DNA is TGCAGCGTTGAAGTGGCGGGGAGCTCCTACAATGAGCAGTTCTTC. It codes for CSVEVAGSSYNEQFF.

This clone was seen a handful of times. This specimen includes other DNA sequences encoding the same CDR3. V is TRBV4-3 and J is TRBJ2-3; TRBD2 might be the D (5 bases). Trimming took 1 base from V and 5 from J, leaving 7 bases between them. From germline, CDR1 is LGHNA and CDR2 YSLEER. The CDR3 contains 13 residues. The CDR3 nucleotides read TGCGCCAGCAGCCAAGCCCGGGGAGATACGCAGTATTTT. It encodes CASSQARGDTQYF.

V is TRBV27 and J is TRBJ1-1; tentatively, D is TRBD1 (6 bases). Germline CDR1 is MNHEY and CDR2 is SMNVEV (reference sequence). The V end was cut by 3 bases, the J end by 6 bases, with 14 bases between. The CDR3 has 14 residues. DNA of the CDR3: TGTGCCAGCAGTTTGGGGGGCGCGACTGCTGAAGCTTTCTTT. Protein sequence: CASSLGGATAEAFF.

The rearrangement uses TRBV29-1 and TRBJ1-1; D gene uncertain. Germline loops: CDR1 SQVTM, CDR2 ANQGSEA. The CDR3 length is 11 residues. V was cut by 5 bases and J by 1 base, with 5 bases left in between. The CDR3 region is CSVSANTEAFF. In DNA, the CDR3 is TGCAGCGTTTCCGCGAACACTGAAGCTTTCTTT. The complete variable domain, with remaining parts taken from reference TRBV29-1 and TRBJ1-1, reads SAVISQKPSRDICQRGTSLTIQCQVDSQVTMMFWYRQQPGQSLTLIATANQGSEATYESGFVIDKFPISRPNLTFSTLTVSNMSPEDSSIYLCSVSANTEAFFGQGTRLTVV.